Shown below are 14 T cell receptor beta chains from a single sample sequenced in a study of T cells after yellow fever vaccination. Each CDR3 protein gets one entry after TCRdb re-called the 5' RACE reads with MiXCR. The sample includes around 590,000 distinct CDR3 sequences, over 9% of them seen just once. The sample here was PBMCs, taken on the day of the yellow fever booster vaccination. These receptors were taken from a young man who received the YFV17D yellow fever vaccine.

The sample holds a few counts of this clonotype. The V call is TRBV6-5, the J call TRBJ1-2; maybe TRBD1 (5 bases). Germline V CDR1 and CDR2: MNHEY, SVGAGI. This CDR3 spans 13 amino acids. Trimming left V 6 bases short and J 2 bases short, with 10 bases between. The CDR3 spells CASRVQENYGYTF. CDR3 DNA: TGTGCCAGCAGGGTACAGGAGAACTATGGCTACACCTTC.

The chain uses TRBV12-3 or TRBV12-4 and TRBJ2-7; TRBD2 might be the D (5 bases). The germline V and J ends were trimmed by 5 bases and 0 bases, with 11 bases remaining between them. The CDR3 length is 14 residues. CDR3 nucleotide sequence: TGTGCCAGCAGTGGAGGACGGTTCTCCTACGAGCAGTACTTC. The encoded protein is CASSGGRFSYEQYF.

The CDR3, as DNA: TGTGCCAGCAGTCACCCTATGACACCGGACAGCGACTACCCTATGGGCTACACCTTC. This codes for CASSHPMTPDSDYPMGYTF. The rearrangement uses TRBV12-3 or TRBV12-4 and TRBJ1-2; D perhaps matches TRBD1 (6 bases). The CDR3 extends over 19 amino acids. Trimming removed 5 bases from V and 8 bases from J, with 33 bases in between.

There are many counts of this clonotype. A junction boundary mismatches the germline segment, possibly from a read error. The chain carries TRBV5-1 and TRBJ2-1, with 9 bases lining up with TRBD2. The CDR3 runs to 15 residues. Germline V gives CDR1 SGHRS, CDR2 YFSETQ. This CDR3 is CASSLSTSGYNEQFF. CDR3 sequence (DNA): TGTGCCAGCAGCTTATCTACTAGCGGGTACAATGAGCAGTTCTTC.

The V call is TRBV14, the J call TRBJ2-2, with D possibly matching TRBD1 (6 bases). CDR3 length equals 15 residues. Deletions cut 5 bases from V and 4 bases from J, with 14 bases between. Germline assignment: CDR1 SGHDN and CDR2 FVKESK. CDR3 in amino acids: CASSAGTITTGELFF. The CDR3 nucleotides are TGTGCCAGCAGCGCCGGGACAATAACCACCGGGGAGCTGTTTTTT.

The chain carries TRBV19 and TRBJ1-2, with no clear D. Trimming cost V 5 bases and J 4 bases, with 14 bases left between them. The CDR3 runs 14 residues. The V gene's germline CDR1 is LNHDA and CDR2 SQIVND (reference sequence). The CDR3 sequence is CASSPSPDAYGYTF. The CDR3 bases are TGTGCCAGTAGTCCCTCTCCGGACGCCTATGGCTACACCTTC.

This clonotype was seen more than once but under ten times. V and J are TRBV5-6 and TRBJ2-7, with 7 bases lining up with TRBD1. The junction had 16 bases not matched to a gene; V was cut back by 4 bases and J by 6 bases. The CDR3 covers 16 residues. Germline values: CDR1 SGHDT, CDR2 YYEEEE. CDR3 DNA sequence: TGTGCCAGCAGCCCGGAATTGGGACAGACCGCTGTCGAGCAGTACTTC. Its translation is CASSPELGQTAVEQYF.

DNA for the CDR3: TGCGCCAGCAGCATTCAGGGTACCTTTGGGGCCAACGTCCTGACTTTC. It codes for CASSIQGTFGANVLTF. The chain links TRBV5-1 to TRBJ2-6, with TRBD1 as a possible D gene (5 bases). The CDR3 totals 16 residues. The V end was cut by 4 bases, the J end by 3 bases, with 14 bases between. CDR1 is SGHRS and CDR2 is YFSETQ in the germline V gene.

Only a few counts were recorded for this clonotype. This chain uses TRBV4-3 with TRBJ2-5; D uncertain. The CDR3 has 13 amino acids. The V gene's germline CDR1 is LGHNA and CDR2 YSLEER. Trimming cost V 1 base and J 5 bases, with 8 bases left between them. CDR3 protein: CASSQGLHETQYF. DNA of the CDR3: TGCGCCAGCAGCCAAGGCCTCCACGAGACCCAGTACTTC.

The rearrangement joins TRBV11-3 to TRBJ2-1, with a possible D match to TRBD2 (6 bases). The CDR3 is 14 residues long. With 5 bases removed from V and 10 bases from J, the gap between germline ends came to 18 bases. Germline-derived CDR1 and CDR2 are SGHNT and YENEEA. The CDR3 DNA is TGTGCCAGCAGCCGTCGGGGAGGTGGATTCGAGCAGTTCTTC. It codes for CASSRRGGGFEQFF.

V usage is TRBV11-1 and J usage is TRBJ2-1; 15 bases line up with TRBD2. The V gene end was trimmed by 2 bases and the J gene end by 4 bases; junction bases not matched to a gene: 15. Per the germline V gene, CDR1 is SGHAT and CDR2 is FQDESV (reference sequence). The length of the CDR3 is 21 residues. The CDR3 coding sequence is TGTGCCAGCAGCTTACCCCGGACAGGAGGACTAGCGGGAGGGCCTTACAATGAGCAGTTCTTC. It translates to CASSLPRTGGLAGGPYNEQFF.

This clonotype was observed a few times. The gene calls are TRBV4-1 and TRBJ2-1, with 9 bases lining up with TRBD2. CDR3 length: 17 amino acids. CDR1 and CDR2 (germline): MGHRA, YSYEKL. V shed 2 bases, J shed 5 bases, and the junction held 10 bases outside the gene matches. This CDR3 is CASSQTSGLTGNNEQFF. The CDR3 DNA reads TGCGCCAGCAGCCAAACTAGCGGGCTAACCGGGAACAATGAGCAGTTCTTC.

The DNA of the CDR3 is TGTGCCAGCAGCGTAGGGGCTAGCGGAGGTAGCTCCTACGAGCAGTACTTC. This sequence encodes CASSVGASGGSSYEQYF. The chain employs TRBV9 and TRBJ2-7; 7 bases match TRBD2. The V and J ends lost 0 bases and 0 bases, in that order; junction bases with no gene match: 9. Germline V lookup: CDR1 SGDLS, CDR2 YYNGEE. The CDR3 covers 17 residues. Drawing the rest from reference TRBV9 and TRBJ2-7, the complete variable domain is DSGVTQTPKHLITATGQRVTLRCSPRSGDLSVYWYQQSLDQGLQFLIQYYNGEERAKGNILERFSAQQFPDLHSELNLSSLELGDSALYFCASSVGASGGSSYEQYFGPGTRLTVT.

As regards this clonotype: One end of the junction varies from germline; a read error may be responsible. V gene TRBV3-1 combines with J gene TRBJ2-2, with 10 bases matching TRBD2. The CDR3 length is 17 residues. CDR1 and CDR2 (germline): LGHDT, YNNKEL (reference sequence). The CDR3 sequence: CATSQNSGRAGTGELFF. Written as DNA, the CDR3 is TGTGCCACCAGCCAAAACAGCGGGAGGGCCGGGACCGGGGAGCTGTTTTTT.